The 20 T cell receptor beta chains below all came from one sample that was sequenced in a study of cytomegalovirus exposure and HLA in healthy donors. This PCR relied on a set of 60 Vbeta primers and 13 Jbeta primers. Assay: immunoSEQ multiplex PCR; the TCRdb copy retains only in-frame clones and omits some. In the table there are about 95,000 clones, approximately 77% of which are singletons. Sequencing was done on a sample of PBMCs. The receptors derive from a middle-aged woman in good health and CMV-seronegative.

The V gene is TRBV5-4, the J gene TRBJ2-7, with D possibly TRBD2 on 6 matching bases. Germline loops: CDR1 SGHNT, CDR2 YYREEE (reference sequence). Deletions cut 0 bases from V and 7 bases from J, with 14 bases between. The CDR3 runs to 14 residues. The CDR3 sequence is CASSLDLAAGEQYF. The CDR3 DNA reads TGTGCCAGCAGCTTGGACCTAGCAGCGGGTGAGCAGTACTTC.

The chain carries TRBV5-1 and TRBJ2-1, with 8 nucleotides matching TRBD1. The CDR3 runs 15 residues. Germline V CDR1 and CDR2: SGHRS, YFSETQ. J gave up 9 bases and V 4 bases, and 12 bases lay outside the gene matches. The CDR3 region is CASSQEDRARGEQFF. The CDR3 DNA reads as TGCGCCAGCAGCCAAGAGGACAGGGCGAGGGGTGAGCAGTTCTTC.

On this clone itself: The same CDR3 arises from other DNA sequences in this sample as well. The genes are TRBV7-3 and TRBJ1-1, with TRBD1 matching over 8 bases. With 2 bases clipped from V and 5 bases from J, the junction kept 16 bases outside the gene matches. CDR3 length: 18 amino acids. Germline lookup yields CDR1 SGHTA and CDR2 FQGTGA. CDR3 protein: CASSLGTGTGLVGTEAFF. The CDR3 DNA reads TGTGCCAGCAGCTTAGGAACCGGGACAGGCTTGGTAGGGACTGAAGCTTTCTTT.

This clone showed up just once. V is TRBV18 and J is TRBJ1-2; 7 nucleotides agree with TRBD1. The CDR3 extends over 16 amino acids. Unmatched junction bases numbered 12, after V lost 4 bases and J lost 4 bases. Germline CDR1 is KGHSH and CDR2 is LQKENI. CDR3 loop: CASSLRDPGQIYGYTF. As DNA, the CDR3 is TGTGCCAGCTCACTGAGGGACCCGGGACAGATCTATGGCTACACCTTC.

The chain links TRBV5-8 to TRBJ2-5; D not resolved. CDR3 length equals 10 residues. CDR1 SGHTS and CDR2 YDEGEE come from the germline V gene. V was cut by 7 bases and J by 4 bases, with 5 bases left in between. In DNA, the CDR3 is TGTGCCAGCGGGCGAGAGACCCAGTACTTC. It is translated as CASGRETQYF.

This clone has a handful of counts. The CDR3 is CASRRGQGLSYNEQFF. As DNA, the CDR3 is TGCGCCAGCAGACGGGGACAGGGGCTATCCTACAATGAGCAGTTCTTC. The genes are TRBV4-1 and TRBJ2-1; TRBD1 agrees at 10 bases. Germline V gene lookup returns CDR1 MGHRA and CDR2 YSYEKL. This CDR3 contains 16 residues. Trimming cost V 6 bases and J 1 base; bases outside gene matches: 6.

This clone was seen more than once but under ten times. CDR3 protein: CASSPPGTGGTGELFF. DNA for the CDR3: TGTGCCAGCAGCCCGCCGGGGACAGGGGGTACCGGGGAGCTGTTTTTT. The chain uses TRBV7-6 and TRBJ2-2, with 11 bases aligning to TRBD1. Losses at the gene ends were 5 bases for V and 5 bases for J; bases not matched to a gene: 7. The CDR3 runs to 16 residues. Per the germline V gene, CDR1 is SGHVS and CDR2 is FNYEAQ. Looking up the rest from reference TRBV7-6 and TRBJ2-2 gives the full variable domain: GAGVSQSPRYKVTKRGQDVALRCDPISGHVSLYWYRQALGQGPEFLTYFNYEAQQDKSGLPNDRFSAERPEGSISTLTIQRTEQRDSAMYRCASSPPGTGGTGELFFGEGSRLTVL.

The rearrangement links TRBV5-1 to TRBJ1-3; the D gene is possibly TRBD1 (5 bases). V lost 4 bases and J 0 bases, leaving 11 bases between the germline ends. The CDR3 is 15 amino acids. CDR1 and CDR2 from the germline V gene are SGHRS and YFSETQ. CDR3 residues: CASSVGQGSGNTIYF. The CDR3 region has the DNA TGCGCCAGCAGCGTCGGCCAGGGCTCTGGAAACACCATATATTTT.

CDR3 region: CASSFYRNTEAFF. The CDR3 DNA sequence: TGTGCCAGCAGCTTTTACAGGAACACTGAAGCTTTCTTT. This chain connects TRBV7-9 to TRBJ1-1; D ambiguous. This CDR3 has 13 residues. Germline-derived CDR1 and CDR2 are SEHNR and FQNEAQ (reference sequence). V lost 3 bases and J lost 1, with 6 bases in between.

The V and J genes are TRBV20-1 and TRBJ1-1; TRBD1 agrees at 7 bases. Germline V gene lookup returns CDR1 DFQATT and CDR2 SNEGSKA (reference sequence). The CDR3 has 11 residues. J gave up 7 bases and V 6 bases, and 5 bases lay outside the gene matches. The CDR3 sequence: CSANRDSEAFF. The CDR3 DNA reads TGCAGTGCCAACCGGGACAGTGAAGCTTTCTTT.

This clone has a single count. The chain couples TRBV5-4 to TRBJ2-5; 11 bases align to TRBD2. This CDR3 is 14 amino acids long. V gave up 5 bases and J gave up 6 bases; unmatched junction bases: 6. Looked up from germline, CDR1 is SGHNT and CDR2 is YYREEE (reference sequence). For the CDR3, the DNA is TGTGCCAGCAGTGCTAGCGGGGGGCGAAAGACCCAGTACTTC. It specifies CASSASGGRKTQYF. Combining the CDR3 with reference TRBV5-4 and TRBJ2-5 gives the whole variable domain ETGVTQSPTHLIKTRGQQVTLRCSSQSGHNTVSWYQQALGQGPQFIFQYYREEENGRGNFPPRFSGLQFPNYSSELNVNALELDDSALYLCASSASGGRKTQYFGPGTRLLVL.

CDR3 sequence reads: CASSGQGKNYGYTF. Written as DNA, the CDR3 is TGTGCCAGCAGCGGCCAGGGGAAGAACTATGGCTACACCTTC. The V call is TRBV6-6, the J call TRBJ1-2, with a weak D call TRBD1 (6 bases). Trimming took off 6 bases at V and 2 bases at J, with 13 bases between the two ends. Germline V gene lookup returns CDR1 MNHNY and CDR2 SVGAGI (reference sequence). The CDR3 loop spans 14 amino acids.

The chain couples TRBV19 to TRBJ1-1; no clear D gene. Trimming cost V 9 bases and J 3 bases, with 17 bases left between them. This CDR3 contains 14 residues. Germline CDR1 LNHDA, CDR2 SQIVND (reference sequence). CDR3 residues: CASLLGPGYTEAFF. The CDR3 DNA sequence: TGTGCCAGCCTTCTAGGGCCGGGGTACACTGAAGCTTTCTTT.

The chain couples TRBV5-1 to TRBJ1-4, with D hard to call. V was pared by 6 bases and J by 5 bases, with 14 bases between. Looked up from germline, CDR1 is SGHRS and CDR2 is YFSETQ. The CDR3 spans 14 residues. The CDR3 reads CASTLGGSNEKLFF. The CDR3 DNA reads TGCGCCAGCACGCTTGGCGGATCGAATGAAAAACTGTTTTTT.

The V and J genes are TRBV11-2 and TRBJ2-1; 10 nucleotides align to TRBD2. This CDR3 has 15 residues. Germline V CDR1 and CDR2: SGHAT, FQNNGV. The V gene end was trimmed by 6 bases and the J gene end by 2 bases; junction bases not matched to a gene: 4. CDR3 sequence: CASRSLAGAYNEQFF. CDR3 sequence (DNA): TGTGCCAGCAGAAGCCTAGCGGGGGCCTACAATGAGCAGTTCTTC.

The chain recombines TRBV15 with TRBJ1-2; tentatively, D is TRBD1 (6 bases). The CDR3 runs 18 residues. Germline V CDR1 and CDR2: LNHNV, YYDKDF (reference sequence). Trimming stripped 0 bases from V and 0 bases from J, with 17 bases between. CDR3 nucleotides: TGTGCCACCAGCAGAGAAGGGACACCTAACCCCACTAACTATGGCTACACCTTC. It translates to CATSREGTPNPTNYGYTF.

The rearrangement uses TRBV2 and TRBJ2-1; TRBD1 matches 8 bases. This CDR3 contains 14 residues. V was clipped by 7 bases and J by 3 bases; unmatched bases: 5. The germline V gene encodes CDR1 SNHLY and CDR2 FYNNEI. The CDR3 sequence is CASTDRVFYNEQFF. The CDR3 DNA reads TGTGCCAGCACGGACAGGGTGTTCTACAATGAGCAGTTCTTC.

J is TRBJ2-3 and V is TRBV19; 12 positions agree with TRBD2. Per germline, CDR1 LNHDA and CDR2 SQIVND (reference sequence). J lost 5 bases, V lost 4 bases, and 7 bases had no gene match. This CDR3 region has 16 residues. CDR3 bases: TGTGCCAGTAGTACAAGGACTAGCGGGGCGATAGATACGCAGTATTTT. Its protein product is CASSTRTSGAIDTQYF.

The V and J genes are TRBV6-1 and TRBJ2-4, with 7 bases lining up with TRBD2. This CDR3 is 15 amino acids long. V shed 2 bases, J shed 3 bases, and the junction held 4 bases outside the gene matches. Germline lookup yields CDR1 MNHNS and CDR2 SASEGT. In DNA, the CDR3 is TGTGCCAGCAGTGAATTGAGGGAGGGCAAAAACATTCAGTACTTC. Its translation: CASSELREGKNIQYF.

J is TRBJ1-5 and V is TRBV5-6; maybe TRBD1 (6 bases). The germline gives CDR1 SGHDT, CDR2 YYEEEE. V was pared by 0 bases and J by 8 bases, with 9 bases between. The CDR3 length is 13 residues. CDR3 sequence reads: CASSLAGAEPQHF. CDR3 nucleotides: TGTGCCAGCAGCTTGGCAGGGGCTGAGCCCCAGCATTTT. The complete variable domain, with remaining parts taken from reference TRBV5-6 and TRBJ1-5, reads DAGVTQSPTHLIKTRGQQVTLRCSPKSGHDTVSWYQQALGQGPQFIFQYYEEEERQRGNFPDRFSGHQFPNYSSELNVNALLLGDSALYLCASSLAGAEPQHFGDGTRLSIL.